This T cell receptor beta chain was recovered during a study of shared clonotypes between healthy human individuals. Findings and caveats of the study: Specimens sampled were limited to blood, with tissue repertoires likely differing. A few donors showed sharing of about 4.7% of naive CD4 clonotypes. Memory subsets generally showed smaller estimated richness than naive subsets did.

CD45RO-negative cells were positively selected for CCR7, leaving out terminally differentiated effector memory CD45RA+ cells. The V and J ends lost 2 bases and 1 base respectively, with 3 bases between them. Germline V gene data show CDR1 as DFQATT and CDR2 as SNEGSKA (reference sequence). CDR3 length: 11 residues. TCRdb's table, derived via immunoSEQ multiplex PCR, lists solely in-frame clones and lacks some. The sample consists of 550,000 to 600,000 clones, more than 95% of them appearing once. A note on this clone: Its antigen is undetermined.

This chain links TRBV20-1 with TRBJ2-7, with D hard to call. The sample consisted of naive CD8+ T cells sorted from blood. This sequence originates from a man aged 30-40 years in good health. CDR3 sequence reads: CSARQSYEQYF. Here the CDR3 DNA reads TGCAGTGCTAGACAGTCCTACGAGCAGTACTTC.